Below are 7 T cell receptor beta chains sequenced from a single sample in a study of T cell responses to AZD1222 COVID-19 vaccine. Using immunoSEQ multiplex PCR, the repertoire was profiled, and TCRdb retains in-frame clones only, with some absent. The sample carries approximately 60,000 clones, around three quarters recorded once. The sequencing here drew on peripheral blood, taken on day 0 of AZD1222 vaccination. The receptors originated from an adult in good health.

The rearrangement uses TRBV4-1 and TRBJ1-6; TRBD1 might be the D (5 bases). The CDR3 runs 16 residues. The germline V and J ends were trimmed by 4 bases and 5 bases, with 15 bases remaining between them. Germline loops: CDR1 MGHRA, CDR2 YSYEKL. CDR3 coding DNA: TGCGCCAGCAGCCCATTTTTTGGGACGGATAATTCACCCCTCCACTTT. As protein: CASSPFFGTDNSPLHF.

This chain links TRBV5-1 with TRBJ1-3; D ambiguous. This CDR3 contains 15 residues. V was shortened by 0 bases and J by 4 bases, with 11 bases between the two germline ends. Germline lookup yields CDR1 SGHRS and CDR2 YFSETQ. The CDR3 DNA follows: TGCGCCAGCAGCTTGGACCTCTCGCCGGGAAACACCATATATTTT. It translates to CASSLDLSPGNTIYF.

The chain employs TRBV27 and TRBJ2-1; tentative D call: TRBD1 (6 bases). CDR3 length equals 15 residues. V lost 4 bases, J lost 3 bases, and 13 bases lay in between. CDR1 and CDR2 from the germline V gene are MNHEY and SMNVEV (reference sequence). The CDR3 bases are TGTGCCAGCAGTTCTTACCGGGACAACTACAATGAGCAGTTCTTC. It yields the protein CASSSYRDNYNEQFF.

This clone was detected a few times. This sequence joins TRBV5-1 and TRBJ1-6; TRBD1 aligns across 7 bases. V lost 3 bases and J lost 7; bases outside the gene matches: 10. The germline CDR1 and CDR2 sequences are SGHRS and YFSETQ. This CDR3 contains 16 residues. Here the CDR3 reads CASSWDRQGINSPLHF. DNA for the CDR3: TGCGCCAGCAGCTGGGACCGACAGGGAATCAATTCACCCCTCCACTTT.

This chain connects TRBV4-1 to TRBJ2-2; either TRBD1 or TRBD2 may fit D (6 bases each). Germline CDR1 MGHRA, CDR2 YSYEKL. V was clipped by 1 base and J by 3 bases, with 12 bases between them. The CDR3 runs to 16 residues. The CDR3 nucleotides read TGCGCCAGCAGCCAAGGAATTCGGGGGCACACCGGGGAGCTGTTTTTT. Translated, it gives CASSQGIRGHTGELFF.

The chain has TRBV7-8 and TRBJ1-2; TRBD1 matches at 8 bases. J was trimmed by 3 bases and V by 6 bases; bases with no gene match: 9. This CDR3 has 15 residues. Germline V CDR1 and CDR2: SGHVS, FQNEAQ. CDR3 sequence: CASRGDRTSYYGYTF. The CDR3 nucleotides are TGTGCCAGCAGGGGGGACAGGACCTCTTACTATGGCTACACCTTC.

This clone has more than one count but fewer than ten. The rearrangement links TRBV29-1 to TRBJ1-4; D is possibly TRBD1 (5 bases). Germline CDR1 SQVTM, CDR2 ANQGSEA. V was cut by 5 bases and J by 2 bases, with 9 bases left in between. CDR3 length equals 13 residues. The CDR3 DNA reads TGCAGCGTTTCCGGGACGACTAATGAAAAACTGTTTTTT. Amino acid sequence: CSVSGTTNEKLFF.